The T cell receptor (beta chain) under discussion was sequenced for a study of shared clonotypes between healthy human individuals. Whole-study results and caveats: The authors sampled blood alone, and tissue repertoires likely differ. The study generally estimated greater richness for naive than memory subsets.

As for this clone: Its antigen is not identified. Sequence at one end of the junction differs from germline and may be a read error.

Germline V gene data show CDR1 as SGHNT and CDR2 as YYREEE (reference sequence). The CDR3 has 13 residues. Per the authors' pipeline: ImmunoSEQ supplied junction-only sequences lacking quality scores, so filtering was different. Produced via immunoSEQ multiplex PCR; TCRdb's table is partial and in-frame only. V and J calls and clone size are those listed in that table; D and trimming were worked out from the DNA. The top ten clones hold 0.3% to 0.4% of a sample with about 2.3 million clones, 80% to 95% of them seen once. The rearrangement joins TRBV5-4 to TRBJ2-4; TRBD1 matches 9 bases. Material: naive CD4+ T cells from PBMCs. The subset: CD45RA+ positively selected. The sequence was obtained from a man aged 18 to 35 in good health. Some clones in this sample may be carry-over from other donors' samples. The CDR3 DNA is TGTGCCAGCAGCCCGGACAGGGGCTCGGGTCCGGACTTC. As protein: CASSPDRGSGPDF. The complete variable domain, with remaining parts taken from reference TRBV5-4 and TRBJ2-4, reads ETGVTQSPTHLIKTRGQQVTLRCSSQSGHNTVSWYQQALGQGPQFIFQYYREEENGRGNFPPRFSGLQFPNYSSELNVNALELDDSALYLCASSPDRGSGPDFGAGTRLSVL.